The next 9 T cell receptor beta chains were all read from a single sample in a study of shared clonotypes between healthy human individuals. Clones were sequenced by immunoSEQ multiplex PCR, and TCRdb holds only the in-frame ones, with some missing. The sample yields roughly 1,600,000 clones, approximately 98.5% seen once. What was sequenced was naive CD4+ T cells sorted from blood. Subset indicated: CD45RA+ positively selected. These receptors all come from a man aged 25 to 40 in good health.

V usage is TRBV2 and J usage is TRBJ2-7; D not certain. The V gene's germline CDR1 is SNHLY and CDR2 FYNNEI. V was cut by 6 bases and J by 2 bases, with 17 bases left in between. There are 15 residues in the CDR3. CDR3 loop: CASSPTRTTAYEQYF. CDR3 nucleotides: TGTGCCAGCAGCCCCACCAGGACCACCGCCTACGAGCAGTACTTC.

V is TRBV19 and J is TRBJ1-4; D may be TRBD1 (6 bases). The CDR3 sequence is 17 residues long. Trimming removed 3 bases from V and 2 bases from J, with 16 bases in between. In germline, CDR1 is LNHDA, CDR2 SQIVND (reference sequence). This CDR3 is CASSMALGGRTNEKLFF. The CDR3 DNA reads TGTGCCAGTAGTATGGCCCTTGGGGGGCGGACTAATGAAAAACTGTTTTTT.

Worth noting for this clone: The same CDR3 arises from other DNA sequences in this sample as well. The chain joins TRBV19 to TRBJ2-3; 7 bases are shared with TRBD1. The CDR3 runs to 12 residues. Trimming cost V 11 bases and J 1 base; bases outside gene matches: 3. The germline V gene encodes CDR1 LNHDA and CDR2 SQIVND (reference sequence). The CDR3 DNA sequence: TGTGCCTCCGGACAGGGCACAGATACGCAGTATTTT. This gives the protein CASGQGTDTQYF.

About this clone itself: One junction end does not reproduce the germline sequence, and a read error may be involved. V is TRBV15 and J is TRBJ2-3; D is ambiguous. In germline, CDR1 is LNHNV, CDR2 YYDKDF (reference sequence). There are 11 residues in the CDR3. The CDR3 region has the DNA TGTGCCACCAGCAGAGAACGATCGCGAACCTTT. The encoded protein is CATSRERSRTF.

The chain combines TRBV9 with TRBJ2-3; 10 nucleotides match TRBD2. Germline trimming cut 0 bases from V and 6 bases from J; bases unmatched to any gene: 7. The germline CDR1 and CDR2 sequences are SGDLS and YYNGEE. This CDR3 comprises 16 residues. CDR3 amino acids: CASSVDSGRSWDTQYF. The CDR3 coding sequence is TGTGCCAGCAGCGTAGATAGCGGGAGGAGCTGGGATACGCAGTATTTT.

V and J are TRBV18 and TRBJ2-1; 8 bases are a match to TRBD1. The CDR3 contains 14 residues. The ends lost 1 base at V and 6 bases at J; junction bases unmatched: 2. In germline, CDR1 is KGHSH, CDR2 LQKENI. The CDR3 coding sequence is TGTGCCAGCTCACCACGGGACAGGCTCAATGAGCAGTTCTTC. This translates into CASSPRDRLNEQFF.

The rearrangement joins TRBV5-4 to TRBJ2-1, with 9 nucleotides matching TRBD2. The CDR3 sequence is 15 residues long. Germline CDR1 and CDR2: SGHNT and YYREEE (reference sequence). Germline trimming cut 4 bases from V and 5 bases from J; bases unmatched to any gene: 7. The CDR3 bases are TGTGCCAGCAGCCTAGGGACTAGCTCTAACAATGAGCAGTTCTTC. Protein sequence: CASSLGTSSNNEQFF.

As DNA, the CDR3 is TGTGCCAGCAGCTTACTACATCTCATGGATACGCAGTATTTT. Its translation: CASSLLHLMDTQYF. The V call is TRBV7-2, the J call TRBJ2-3, with unresolved D. This CDR3 spans 14 amino acids. Germline CDR1 and CDR2: SGHTA and FQGNSA. V was shortened by 2 bases and J by 6 bases, with 12 bases between the two germline ends.

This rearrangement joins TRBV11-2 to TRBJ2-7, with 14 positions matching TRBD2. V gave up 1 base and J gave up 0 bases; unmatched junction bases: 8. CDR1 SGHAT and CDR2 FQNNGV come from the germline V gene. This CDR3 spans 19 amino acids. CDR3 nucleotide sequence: TGTGCCAGCAGCTTAGGGAGTTCCGGGACTAGCGGGAGCTCCTACGAGCAGTACTTC. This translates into CASSLGSSGTSGSSYEQYF.